This T cell receptor beta chain derives from a study of early T cells in non-severe SARS-CoV-2 infection. TCRdb reprocessed the 5' RACE reads with MiXCR, giving one entry per CDR3 protein. There are 85,000 to 100,000 distinct CDR3 sequences in the sample; about 10% occur only once, and 4.7% lies in the top ten. Trimming took off 1 base at V and 0 bases at J, with 10 bases between the two ends. Looked up from germline, CDR1 is LNHNV and CDR2 is YYDKDF (reference sequence). This CDR3 spans 16 amino acids. The chain has TRBV15 and TRBJ1-3; D unresolved. The clonotype originates from an adult who was a healthcare worker with PCR-confirmed SARS-CoV-2 infection or an uninfected control (not recorded which). The sequences come from whole blood, collected at baseline. Here the CDR3 DNA reads TGTGCCACCAGCAGAGTCGGGTCAAGCTCTGGAAACACCATATATTTT. This encodes CATSRVGSSSGNTIYF.